This paragraph covers one TCR beta chain sequence. Its matching antigen is unknown. Libraries were prepared by immunoSEQ multiplex PCR; TCRdb keeps only in-frame clonotypes and omits some of them. The table includes 150,000 to 200,000 clones, roughly 90% detected once. The entry originates in a study of cytomegalovirus exposure and HLA in healthy donors. Trimming cost V 5 bases and J 0 bases; bases outside gene matches: 8. CDR3 length equals 18 residues. Germline values: CDR1 MDHEN, CDR2 SYDVKM. Broader study findings: Cytomegalovirus status was reportedly diagnosed by the classifier with high sensitivity and specificity. First-cohort TCR clusters tended to co-occur in the approximately 110 validation repertoires, a later analysis found.

The rearrangement uses TRBV28 and TRBJ2-2, with TRBD2 matching 11 bases. The source of this sequence is a man younger than 35 in good health and CMV-seropositive. The sample consisted of PBMCs. The CDR3 nucleotides read TGTGCCAGCAGTCTGGGACTAGCGGCCAATTCGAACACCGGGGAGCTGTTTTTT. This gives the protein CASSLGLAANSNTGELFF.